What follows is one T cell receptor beta chain and its context. This record comes from a study of shared clonotypes between healthy human individuals. The wider study: Donors, aged 18 to 49, were a couple of women and three men. The plates for each donor numbered three CD4 naive, three CD4 memory, two CD8 naive and one CD8 memory.

Study donors comprised healthy, HIV-negative adults devoid of recent acute infection or vaccination. Sequencing was at deep level. Libraries were prepared by immunoSEQ multiplex PCR; TCRdb keeps only in-frame clonotypes and omits some of them. The sample carries 2 million or so clones, roughly 94% recorded once. Germline lookup yields CDR1 SNHLY and CDR2 FYNNEI. The CDR3 has 13 amino acids. Trimming removed 8 bases at V and 2 bases at J, with 12 bases between. The chain links TRBV2 to TRBJ2-5, with D possibly matching TRBD1 (5 bases). The sequencing input was naive CD4+ T cells sorted from blood. Subset noted: CD45RA+ positively selected. The sequence derives from a man younger than 30 in good health. The CDR3 DNA follows: TGTGCCAGCGCAGACAGCAATCAAGAGACCCAGTACTTC. Its translation is CASADSNQETQYF.